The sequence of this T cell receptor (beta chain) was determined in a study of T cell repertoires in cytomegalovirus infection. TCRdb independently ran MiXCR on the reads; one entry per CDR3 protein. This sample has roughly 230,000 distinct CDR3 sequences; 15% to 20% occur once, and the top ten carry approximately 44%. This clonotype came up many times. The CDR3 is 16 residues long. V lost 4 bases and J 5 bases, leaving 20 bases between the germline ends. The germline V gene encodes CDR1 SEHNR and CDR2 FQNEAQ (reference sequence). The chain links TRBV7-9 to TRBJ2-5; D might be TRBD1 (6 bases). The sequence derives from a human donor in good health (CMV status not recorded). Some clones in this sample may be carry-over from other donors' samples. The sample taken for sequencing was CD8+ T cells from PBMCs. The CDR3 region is CASSSETGHTPETQYF. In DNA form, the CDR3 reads TGTGCCAGCAGCTCTGAGACAGGACATACCCCGGAGACCCAGTACTTC. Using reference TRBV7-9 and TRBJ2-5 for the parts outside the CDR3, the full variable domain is DTGVSQNPRHKITKRGQNVTFRCDPISEHNRLYWYRQTLGQGPEFLTYFQNEAQLEKSRLLSDRFSAERPKGSFSTLEIQRTEQGDSAMYLCASSSETGHTPETQYFGPGTRLLVL.